Listed below are T cell receptor beta chains from one sample, sequenced in a study of human T cells and chemical hapten exposure. TCRdb re-derived calls from the RACE reads in MiXCR, one entry per CDR3 protein. This table has over 100,000 distinct CDR3 sequences, about 8.2% appearing once. Material: whole blood. The receptors were sampled from a male donor in good health. Some clones in this sample may be carry-over from other donors' samples. Both conserved end residues are part of each CDR3. D genes are given only for firm matches. Clone size is shown for a subset of rows, as once, few, many or a class of expanded clone.

V: TRBV27; J: TRBJ1-1; D: .; size: .; DNA: TGTGCCAGCAGTGGAGGGGGGGGGGAAGCTTTCTTT; CDR3: CASSGGGGEAFF
V: TRBV20-1; J: TRBJ1-1; D: .; size: many; DNA: TGCAGTGCTAGACAGGGAGGGACTGAAGCTTTCTTT; CDR3: CSARQGGTEAFF
V: TRBV29-1; J: TRBJ2-2; D: .; size: .; DNA: TGCAGCGTTGAGTCACACAAAAACACCGGGGAGCTGTTTTTT; CDR3: CSVESHKNTGELFF
V: TRBV10-2; J: TRBJ2-2; D: .; size: .; DNA: TGCGCCAGCAGTGATTACCTCGGGGAGCTGTTTTTT; CDR3: CASSDYLGELFF
V: TRBV7-2; J: TRBJ2-3; D: .; size: .; DNA: TGTGCCAGCAGCGACCGGGATAAGGCAGATACGCAGTATTTT; CDR3: CASSDRDKADTQYF
V: TRBV28; J: TRBJ2-7; D: TRBD1; size: many; DNA: TGTGCCAGCAGTTCGGGACAGAACTCCTACGAGCAGTACTTC; CDR3: CASSSGQNSYEQYF
V: TRBV6-2/TRBV6-3; J: TRBJ1-5; D: .; size: .; DNA: TGTGCCAGCACTCTTACGGGCAGTTATCAGCCCCAGCATTTT; CDR3: CASTLTGSYQPQHF
V: TRBV10-3; J: TRBJ1-3; D: .; size: .; DNA: TGTGCCATCAGTGCGTCAGGGTCTGGAAACACCATATATTTT; CDR3: CAISASGSGNTIYF
V: TRBV24-1; J: TRBJ2-1; D: TRBD1; size: few; DNA: TGTGCCACCAGTGTGGGACAGAGGGGATTCTTC; CDR3: CATSVGQRGFF
V: TRBV19; J: TRBJ1-1; D: .; size: few; DNA: TGTGCCAGTAGTTCAAGGCCAGGAGCAGACACTGAAGCTTTCTTT; CDR3: CASSSRPGADTEAFF
V: TRBV7-9; J: TRBJ2-7; D: TRBD1; size: .; DNA: TGTGCCAGCAGCTGGACAGGGGCCCTCCTCACCGAGCAGTACTTC; CDR3: CASSWTGALLTEQYF
V: TRBV10-3; J: TRBJ1-2; D: .; size: .; DNA: TGTGCCATAGGGGGGTCTACGGGCTATGGCTACACCTTC; CDR3: CAIGGSTGYGYTF
V: TRBV5-1; J: TRBJ2-7; D: TRBD2; size: few; DNA: TGCGCCAGCACCACCCCACTAGCGGGAGAGGAGAAGTACTTC; CDR3: CASTTPLAGEEKYF
V: TRBV6-1; J: TRBJ2-7; D: .; size: many; DNA: TGTGCCAGCAGGAGATCGGGGACTCACCCCTCCTACGAGCAGTACTTC; CDR3: CASRRSGTHPSYEQYF
V: TRBV5-6; J: TRBJ2-7; D: TRBD1; size: .; DNA: TGTGCCAGCAGCACACTACAGGGGAACCGGGAGCAGTACTTC; CDR3: CASSTLQGNREQYF
V: TRBV6-1; J: TRBJ2-2; D: .; size: .; DNA: TGTGCCTCCAGGGATACGAACACCGGGGAGCTGTTTTTT; CDR3: CASRDTNTGELFF
V: TRBV21-1; J: TRBJ1-5; D: .; size: .; DNA: TGTGCCAGCAGCCTGTGTTACAGGGGTAGCAATCAGCCCCAGCATTTT; CDR3: CASSLCYRGSNQPQHF
V: TRBV20-1; J: TRBJ1-6; D: .; size: few; DNA: TGCAGTGCTAGGCTGAAGTCCCATAATAATTCACCCCTCCACTTT; CDR3: CSARLKSHNNSPLHF
V: TRBV9; J: TRBJ2-5; D: TRBD1; size: many; DNA: TGTGCCAGCAGCTCGAGGACAGGGACCCACCAGACCCAGTACTTC; CDR3: CASSSRTGTHQTQYF
V: TRBV20-1; J: TRBJ1-2; D: TRBD1; size: few; DNA: TGCAGTGCTAGTGGGGGACAGAGCAATGGCTACACCTTC; CDR3: CSASGGQSNGYTF
V: TRBV29-1; J: TRBJ2-7; D: TRBD1; size: .; DNA: TGCAGCGTTGGGGACAGGGAGGCCGAGCAGTACTTC; CDR3: CSVGDREAEQYF
V: TRBV29-1; J: TRBJ1-5; D: .; size: few; DNA: TGCAGCGGTACCGGGTTCTATAGCAATCAGCCCCAGCATTTT; CDR3: CSGTGFYSNQPQHF
V: TRBV12-3/TRBV12-4; J: TRBJ1-1; D: TRBD1; size: few; DNA: TGTGCCAGCAGCCCCGGACAGGGGTTTGCGAACACTGAAGCTTTCTTT; CDR3: CASSPGQGFANTEAFF
V: TRBV6-5; J: TRBJ1-3; D: .; size: .; DNA: TGTGCCAGCAGCCGGCGGGGAGGGGCAACCTCTGGAAACACCATATATTTT; CDR3: CASSRRGGATSGNTIYF
V: TRBV20-1; J: TRBJ1-1; D: TRBD1; size: many; DNA: TGCAGTGCTAGCGATATTCCGACAGGGTTCATCAACACTGAAGCTTTCTTT; CDR3: CSASDIPTGFINTEAFF
V: TRBV6-5; J: TRBJ2-7; D: .; size: .; DNA: TGTGCCAGCAGTTACTTGGACAGCACCTACGAGCAGTACTTC; CDR3: CASSYLDSTYEQYF
V: TRBV5-1; J: TRBJ1-2; D: TRBD1; size: many; DNA: TGCGCCAGCAGCATACCCGGGACAGGGGACTATGGCTACACCTTC; CDR3: CASSIPGTGDYGYTF
V: TRBV7-8; J: TRBJ2-3; D: .; size: .; DNA: TGTGCCAGCAGCATACGGGACCCTACTAGCACAGATACGCAGTATTTT; CDR3: CASSIRDPTSTDTQYF
V: TRBV7-3; J: TRBJ2-7; D: TRBD1; size: many; DNA: TGTGCCAGCAGCCAGGGGTCAGGGGGCGAGCAGTACTTC; CDR3: CASSQGSGGEQYF
V: TRBV14; J: TRBJ2-7; D: .; size: few; DNA: TGTGCCAGCAGCCAGCTAATCACCTACGAGCAGTACTTC; CDR3: CASSQLITYEQYF
V: TRBV2; J: TRBJ1-5; D: .; size: .; DNA: TGTGCCAGCAGTGAGGCAGGGAGGCAGCCCCAGCATTTT; CDR3: CASSEAGRQPQHF
V: TRBV3-1; J: TRBJ1-1; D: TRBD1; size: .; DNA: TGTGCCAGCAGCCCCCGGGACAGGGGGGCTGAAGCTTTCTTT; CDR3: CASSPRDRGAEAFF
V: TRBV27; J: TRBJ2-7; D: .; size: few; DNA: TGTGCCAGCAGTTTATTGGCAGGGGATGTCGGCGAGCAGTACTTC; CDR3: CASSLLAGDVGEQYF
V: TRBV29-1; J: TRBJ2-4; D: .; size: many; DNA: TGCAGCGTTGAAACGGGAAGGGCCCTAGCCAAAAACATTCAGTACTTC; CDR3: CSVETGRALAKNIQYF
V: TRBV7-3; J: TRBJ1-1; D: .; size: many; DNA: TGTGCCAGCAGCATCGGACAGTCGAACACTGAAGCTTTCTTT; CDR3: CASSIGQSNTEAFF
V: TRBV19; J: TRBJ2-7; D: TRBD1; size: .; DNA: TGTGCCAGTAGTATAAACCTGGGGACAGTTTCCTACGAGCAGTACTTC; CDR3: CASSINLGTVSYEQYF
V: TRBV29-1; J: TRBJ1-2; D: .; size: many; DNA: TGCAGCGTTGAAGAGCTGGACAGCATCCCTGGCTACACCTTC; CDR3: CSVEELDSIPGYTF
V: TRBV2; J: TRBJ2-5; D: .; size: few; DNA: TGTGCCAGCAGTGAAGCAGCTTCCGAGACCCAGTACTTC; CDR3: CASSEAASETQYF
V: TRBV5-1; J: TRBJ2-6; D: .; size: many; DNA: TGCGCCAGCTCGAGGGGGAACTCTGGGGCCAACGTCCTGACTTTC; CDR3: CASSRGNSGANVLTF
V: TRBV7-9; J: TRBJ1-5; D: .; size: many; DNA: TGTGCCAGCAGCTTAGTAAGGGGGGGCAGGAATCAGCCCCAGCATTTT; CDR3: CASSLVRGGRNQPQHF
V: TRBV6-5; J: TRBJ1-3; D: .; size: .; DNA: TGTGCCAGCATTGTAAACAGGCTTGGAAACACCATATATTTT; CDR3: CASIVNRLGNTIYF
V: TRBV7-9; J: TRBJ1-3; D: TRBD1; size: many; DNA: TGTGCCAGCAGCCCACCCACCACAGGGGCTGGAAACACCATATATTTT; CDR3: CASSPPTTGAGNTIYF
V: TRBV2; J: TRBJ2-7; D: TRBD2; size: .; DNA: TGTGCCAGCAGTGGGGCTAGCGGGGGCCGCCACGAGCAGTACTTC; CDR3: CASSGASGGRHEQYF
V: TRBV7-9; J: TRBJ1-2; D: TRBD1; size: many; DNA: TGTGCCAGCAGCGTGACAGGGGTGGTCCTCTATGGCTACACCTTC; CDR3: CASSVTGVVLYGYTF
V: TRBV28; J: TRBJ1-1; D: .; size: .; DNA: TGTGCCGGTCGTACGGTTGGATCGAACACTGAAGCTTTCTTT; CDR3: CAGRTVGSNTEAFF
V: TRBV7-2; J: TRBJ2-3; D: TRBD2; size: few; DNA: TGTGCCAGCAGCTTAGCTCCCGGGACTAGCACGCAGTATTTT; CDR3: CASSLAPGTSTQYF
V: TRBV12-3/TRBV12-4; J: TRBJ2-3; D: TRBD2; size: few; DNA: TGTGCCAGCAGTCCTAGCGGGGGGAGGGCAGATACGCAGTATTTT; CDR3: CASSPSGGRADTQYF
V: TRBV6-2/TRBV6-3; J: TRBJ1-6; D: TRBD1; size: .; DNA: TGTGCCAGTCGGGACAGCACTTACCCCCTCCACTTT; CDR3: CASRDSTYPLHF
V: TRBV5-6; J: TRBJ1-4; D: .; size: few; DNA: TGTGCCAGCAGCTTGGCTTCGGCAGGGAAGAATGAAAAACTGTTTTTT; CDR3: CASSLASAGKNEKLFF